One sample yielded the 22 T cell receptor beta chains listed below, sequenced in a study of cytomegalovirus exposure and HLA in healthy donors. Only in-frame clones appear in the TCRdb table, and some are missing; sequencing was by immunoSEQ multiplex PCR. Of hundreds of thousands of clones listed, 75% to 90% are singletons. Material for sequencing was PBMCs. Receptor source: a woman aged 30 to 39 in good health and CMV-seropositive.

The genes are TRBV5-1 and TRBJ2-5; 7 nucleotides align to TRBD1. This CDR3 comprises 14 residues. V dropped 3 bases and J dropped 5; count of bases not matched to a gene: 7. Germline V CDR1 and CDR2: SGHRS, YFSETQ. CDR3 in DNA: TGCGCCAGCAGCTATTCAACAGGGGTCGAGACCCAGTACTTC. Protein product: CASSYSTGVETQYF.

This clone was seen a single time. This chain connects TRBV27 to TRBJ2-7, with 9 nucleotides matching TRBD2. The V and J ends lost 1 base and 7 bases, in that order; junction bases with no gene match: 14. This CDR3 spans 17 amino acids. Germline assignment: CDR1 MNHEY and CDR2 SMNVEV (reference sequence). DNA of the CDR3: TGTGCCAGCAGTTTATGGATGCTAAGCGGGAGGTTGGGGGAGCAGTACTTC. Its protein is CASSLWMLSGRLGEQYF.

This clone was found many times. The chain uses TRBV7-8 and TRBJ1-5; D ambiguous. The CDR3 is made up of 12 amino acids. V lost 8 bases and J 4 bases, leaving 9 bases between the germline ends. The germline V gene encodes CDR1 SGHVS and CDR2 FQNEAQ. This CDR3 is CASAPGNQPQHF. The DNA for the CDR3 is TGTGCCAGCGCTCCCGGGAATCAGCCCCAGCATTTT.

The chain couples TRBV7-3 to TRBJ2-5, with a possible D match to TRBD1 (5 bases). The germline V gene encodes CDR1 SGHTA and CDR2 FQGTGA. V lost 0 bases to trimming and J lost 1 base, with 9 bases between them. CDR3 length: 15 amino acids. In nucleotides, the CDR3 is TGTGCCAGCAGCTTAACAGGGGCGGTCCAAGAGACCCAGTACTTC. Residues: CASSLTGAVQETQYF.

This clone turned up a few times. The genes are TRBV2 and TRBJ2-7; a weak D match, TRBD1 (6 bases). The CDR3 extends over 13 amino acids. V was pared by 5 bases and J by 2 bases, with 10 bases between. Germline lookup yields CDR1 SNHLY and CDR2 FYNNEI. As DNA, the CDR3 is TGTGCCAGCAGTCCAGGGACAACCTACGAGCAGTACTTC. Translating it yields CASSPGTTYEQYF. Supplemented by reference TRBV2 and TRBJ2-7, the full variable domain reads EPEVTQTPSHQVTQMGQEVILRCVPISNHLYFYWYRQILGQKVEFLVSFYNNEISEKSEIFDDQFSVERPDGSNFTLKIRSTKLEDSAMYFCASSPGTTYEQYFGPGTRLTVT.

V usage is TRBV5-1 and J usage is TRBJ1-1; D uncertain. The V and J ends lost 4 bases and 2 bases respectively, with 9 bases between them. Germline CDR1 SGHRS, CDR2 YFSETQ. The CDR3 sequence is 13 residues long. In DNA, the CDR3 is TGCGCCAGCAGCCTTAGTGCAAACACTGAAGCTTTCTTT. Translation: CASSLSANTEAFF.

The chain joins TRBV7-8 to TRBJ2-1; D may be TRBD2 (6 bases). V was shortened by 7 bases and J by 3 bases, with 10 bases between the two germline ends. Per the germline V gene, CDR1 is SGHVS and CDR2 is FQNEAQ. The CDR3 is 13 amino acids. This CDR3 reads CASKLASYNEQFF. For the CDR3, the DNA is TGTGCCAGCAAACTAGCTAGCTACAATGAGCAGTTCTTC.

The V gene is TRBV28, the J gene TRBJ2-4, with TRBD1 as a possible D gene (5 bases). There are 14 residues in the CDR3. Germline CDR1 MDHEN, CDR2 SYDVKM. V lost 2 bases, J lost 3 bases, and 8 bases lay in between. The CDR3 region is CASSLQGDKNIQYF. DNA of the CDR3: TGTGCCAGCAGTTTACAGGGCGACAAAAACATTCAGTACTTC.

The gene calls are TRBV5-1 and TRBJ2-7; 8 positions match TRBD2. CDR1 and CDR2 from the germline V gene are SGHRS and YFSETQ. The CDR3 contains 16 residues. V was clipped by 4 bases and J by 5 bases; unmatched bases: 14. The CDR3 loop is CASSLATGLDSNEQYF. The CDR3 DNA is TGCGCCAGCAGCCTCGCGACGGGACTAGATTCGAACGAGCAGTACTTC. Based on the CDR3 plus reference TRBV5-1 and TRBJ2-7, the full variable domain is KAGVTQTPRYLIKTRGQQVTLSCSPISGHRSVSWYQQTPGQGLQFLFEYFSETQRNKGNFPGRFSGRQFSNSRSEMNVSTLELGDSALYLCASSLATGLDSNEQYFGPGTRLTVT.

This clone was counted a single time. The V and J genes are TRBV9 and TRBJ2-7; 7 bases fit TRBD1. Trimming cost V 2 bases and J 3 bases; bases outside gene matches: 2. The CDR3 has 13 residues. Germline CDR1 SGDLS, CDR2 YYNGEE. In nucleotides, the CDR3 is TGTGCCAGCAGCGTTTCAGGGGGCTACGAGCAGTACTTC. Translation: CASSVSGGYEQYF.

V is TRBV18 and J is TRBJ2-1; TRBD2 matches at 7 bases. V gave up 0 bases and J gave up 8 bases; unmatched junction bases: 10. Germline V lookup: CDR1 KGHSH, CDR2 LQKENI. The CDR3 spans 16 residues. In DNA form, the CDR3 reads TGTGCCAGCTCACCACCGAAGGCGGGAGTAAGCTATGAGCAGTTCTTC. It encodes CASSPPKAGVSYEQFF.

DNA of the CDR3: TGTGCCAGCAGCTTGTACTCCGTTTATGAACAAGAGACCCAGTACTTC. Translated, it gives CASSLYSVYEQETQYF. This chain joins TRBV5-6 and TRBJ2-5, with no clear D. From germline, CDR1 is SGHDT and CDR2 YYEEEE. The CDR3 covers 16 residues. Trimming stripped 1 base from V and 2 bases from J, with 15 bases between.

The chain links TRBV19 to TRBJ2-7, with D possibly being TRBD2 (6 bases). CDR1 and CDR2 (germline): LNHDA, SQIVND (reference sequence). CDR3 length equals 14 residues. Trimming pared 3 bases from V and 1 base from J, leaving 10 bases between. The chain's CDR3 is CASSIARGSYEQYF. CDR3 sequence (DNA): TGTGCCAGTAGTATCGCACGGGGGTCCTACGAGCAGTACTTC.

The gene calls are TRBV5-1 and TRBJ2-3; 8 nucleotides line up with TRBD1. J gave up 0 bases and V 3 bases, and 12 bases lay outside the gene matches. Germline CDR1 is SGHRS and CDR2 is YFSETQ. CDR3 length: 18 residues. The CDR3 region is CASSWKGQGVGSTDTQYF. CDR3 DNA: TGCGCCAGCAGCTGGAAAGGACAGGGAGTGGGGAGCACAGATACGCAGTATTTT.

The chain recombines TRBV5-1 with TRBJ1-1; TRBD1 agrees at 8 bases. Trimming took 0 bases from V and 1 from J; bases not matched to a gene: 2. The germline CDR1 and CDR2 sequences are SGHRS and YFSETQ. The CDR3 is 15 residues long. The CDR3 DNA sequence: TGCGCCAGCAGCTTGGGGACAGGGACGAACACTGAAGCTTTCTTT. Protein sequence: CASSLGTGTNTEAFF.

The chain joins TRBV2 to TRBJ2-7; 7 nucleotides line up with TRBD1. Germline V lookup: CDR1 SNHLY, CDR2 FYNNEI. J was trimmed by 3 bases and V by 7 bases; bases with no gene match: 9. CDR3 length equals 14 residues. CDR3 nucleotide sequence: TGTGCCAGCAAGAGAAATGGGGACAGCTACGAGCAGTACTTC. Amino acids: CASKRNGDSYEQYF.

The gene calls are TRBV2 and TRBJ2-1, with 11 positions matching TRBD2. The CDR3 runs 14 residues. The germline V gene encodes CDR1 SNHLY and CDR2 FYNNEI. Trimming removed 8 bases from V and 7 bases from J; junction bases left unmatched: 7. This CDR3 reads CASSTSGTSNEQFF. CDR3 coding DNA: TGTGCCAGCTCGACTAGCGGGACTAGTAATGAGCAGTTCTTC.

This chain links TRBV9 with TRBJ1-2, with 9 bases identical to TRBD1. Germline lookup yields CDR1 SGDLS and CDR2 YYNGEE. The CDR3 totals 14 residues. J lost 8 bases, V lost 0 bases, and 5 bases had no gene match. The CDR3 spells CASSVEGQGYGYTF. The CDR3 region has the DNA TGTGCCAGCAGCGTAGAGGGACAGGGATACGGCTACACCTTC.

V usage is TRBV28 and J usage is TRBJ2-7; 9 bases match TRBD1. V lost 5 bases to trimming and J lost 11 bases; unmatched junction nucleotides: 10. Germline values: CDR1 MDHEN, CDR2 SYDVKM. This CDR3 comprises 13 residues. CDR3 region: CASSAADRGRKYF. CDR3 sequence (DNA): TGTGCCAGCAGTGCCGCGGACAGGGGTCGAAAGTACTTC.

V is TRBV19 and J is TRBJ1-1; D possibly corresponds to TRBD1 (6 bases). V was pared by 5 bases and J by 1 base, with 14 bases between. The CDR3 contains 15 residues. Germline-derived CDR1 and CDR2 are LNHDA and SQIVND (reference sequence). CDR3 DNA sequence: TGTGCCAGTAGTCCCGTGGGCAGGGGGAACACTGAAGCTTTCTTT. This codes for CASSPVGRGNTEAFF.

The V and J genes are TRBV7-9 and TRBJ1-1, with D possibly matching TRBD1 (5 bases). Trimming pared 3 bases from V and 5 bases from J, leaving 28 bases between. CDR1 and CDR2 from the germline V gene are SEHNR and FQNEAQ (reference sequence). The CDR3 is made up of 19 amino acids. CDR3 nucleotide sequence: TGTGCCAGCAGCTTTACTATCCAGGGTATGGGACTGTTTGATACTGAAGCTTTCTTT. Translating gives CASSFTIQGMGLFDTEAFF.

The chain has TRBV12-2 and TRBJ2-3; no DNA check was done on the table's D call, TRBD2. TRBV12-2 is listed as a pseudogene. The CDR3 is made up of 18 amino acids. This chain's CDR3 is CASRSAYSGGPSTDTQYF. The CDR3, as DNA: TGTGCAAGTCGCTCCGCTTATAGCGGGGGCCCTAGCACAGATACGCAGTATTTT.